The present TCR beta chain was sequenced within a study of T-cell reconstitution after alpha-beta-depleted transplantation in children. Notes on the study in general: At the one-year point after transplant, T-cell counts and TCRbeta diversity were found to come mostly from T cells that had been newly produced.

Losses at the gene ends were 2 bases for V and 5 bases for J; bases not matched to a gene: 5. Looked up from germline, CDR1 is KGHSH and CDR2 is LQKENI. The CDR3 extends over 15 amino acids. This clonotype has a count of ten or more. Its antigen is currently unknown. TCRbeta library preparation incorporated unique molecular identifiers. Each CDR3 protein gets one entry after TCRdb re-called the PCR reads with MiXCR. Of 97,000 or so distinct CDR3 sequences in the sample, around 6.1% are singletons; the top ten hold 6% to 7%. The receptor comes from a female patient aged 2 to 10 who had a stem cell transplant for Fanconi anemia, so the T cells may come from the graft donor. The gene calls are TRBV18 and TRBJ2-1; 8 nucleotides match TRBD1. This material consisted of PBMCs, mostly from graft donor cells, taken 60 days after TCRalphabeta/CD19-depleted stem cell transplant. The CDR3 bases are TGTGCCAGCTCACCAAAACAGGGGGGCGACAATGAGCAGTTCTTC. Amino acids: CASSPKQGGDNEQFF.